The sequence of this T cell receptor (beta chain) was determined in a study of graft-versus-host responses after intestinal transplantation. For the study at large: Multivisceral, liver-intestinal, or isolated intestinal transplants were given to recipients. Uniformly, recipients were administered anti-thymocyte globulin induction with subsequent tacrolimus and steroids for 2 to 3 years. Findings and caveats of the study: Recipient marrow showed GvH clones, some seen first in ileum or blood.

The method was immunoSEQ multiplex PCR; TCRdb's version includes in-frame clones alone and lacks a portion of them. The table has 100,000 or so clones, 80% to 95% seen once. Of note for this clone: Its antigen is currently unknown.

Per the germline V gene, CDR1 is LNHDA and CDR2 is SQIVND (reference sequence). The junction had 6 bases not matched to a gene; V was cut back by 5 bases and J by 3 bases. This CDR3 has 14 residues. The material sequenced was unstimulated CD4+ T cells sorted from spleen or lymph node cells, taken before intestinal transplant. This rearrangement joins TRBV19 to TRBJ2-7; 8 nucleotides line up with TRBD1. This clonotype originated in a human donor who received an intestinal transplant. CDR3 amino acids: CASSPGQGIYEQYF. The CDR3 coding sequence is TGTGCCAGTAGTCCCGGACAGGGAATCTACGAGCAGTACTTC.